These 30 T cell receptor beta chains originate from one sample sequenced in a study of blood T cells in healthy people across ages. Using a J-beta primer mix together with a sample-barcoded 5' primer, a second PCR was run for roughly 6 to 12 cycles. From the 5' RACE reads, TCRdb called clonotypes with MiXCR, one entry per CDR3 protein. Here the sample spans about 580,000 distinct CDR3 sequences, under 55% being singletons. The specimen sequenced was blood. These receptors all come from a man at least 80 years old in good health.

The chain couples TRBV6-2 or TRBV6-3 to TRBJ2-7, with D maybe TRBD1 (6 bases). Germline-derived CDR1 and CDR2 are MNHEY and SVGEGT. V lost 0 bases to trimming and J lost 2 bases, with 8 bases between them. The CDR3 extends over 14 amino acids. CDR3 loop: CASSYSQGPYEQYF. Here the CDR3 DNA reads TGTGCCAGCAGTTACTCCCAGGGGCCCTACGAGCAGTACTTC.

J is TRBJ1-6 and V is TRBV7-2, with D tentatively TRBD1 (5 bases). The CDR3 spans 15 residues. CDR1 is SGHTA, CDR2 FQGNSA, per germline. V lost 4 bases and J lost 5, with 12 bases in between. The CDR3 DNA follows: TGTGCCAGCAGCTCCCGACAGCCAAATAATTCACCCCTCCACTTT. Translated, it gives CASSSRQPNNSPLHF. The full variable domain, its missing parts supplied by reference TRBV7-2 and TRBJ1-6, is GAGVSQSPSNKVTEKGKDVELRCDPISGHTALYWYRQSLGQGLEFLIYFQGNSAPDKSGLPSDRFSAERTGGSVSTLTIQRTQQEDSAVYLCASSSRQPNNSPLHFGNGTRLTVT.

The J gene is TRBJ2-1, the V gene TRBV4-2; tentatively, D is TRBD1 (6 bases). The germline CDR1 and CDR2 sequences are LGHNA and YNFKEQ. The CDR3 totals 14 residues. Between the trimmed V and J ends, which lost 4 bases and 5 bases, there was a span of 12 bases. The CDR3 DNA reads as TGTGCCAGCAGCCGGGTGGACAGTAACAATGAGCAGTTCTTC. Amino acids: CASSRVDSNNEQFF.

This clonotype was seen once. This chain uses TRBV20-1 with TRBJ1-2, with unresolved D. The CDR3 is made up of 12 amino acids. Germline V lookup: CDR1 DFQATT, CDR2 SNEGSKA (reference sequence). V lost 0 bases, J lost 7 bases, and 9 bases lay in between. The CDR3 bases are TGCAGTGCTAGAGAAGTAGGATTTGGCTACACCTTC. Translated, it gives CSAREVGFGYTF.

The chain couples TRBV20-1 to TRBJ1-6; 7 nucleotides align to TRBD1. The CDR3 runs to 13 residues. Trimming took 6 bases from V and 11 from J; bases not matched to a gene: 10. Germline lookup yields CDR1 DFQATT and CDR2 SNEGSKA (reference sequence). The CDR3 nucleotides read TGCAGTGCCCACAGGGGCGATCGTACACCCCTCCACTTT. This encodes CSAHRGDRTPLHF.

The V and J genes are TRBV11-3 and TRBJ2-1, with D possibly TRBD2 on 7 matching bases. CDR3 length: 15 residues. The V and J ends lost 6 bases and 5 bases respectively, with 17 bases between them. The V gene's germline CDR1 is SGHNT and CDR2 YENEEA. The CDR3 DNA sequence: TGTGCCAGCAGTTCCACGGGGGGCCCGGACAATGAGCAGTTCTTC. It specifies CASSSTGGPDNEQFF.

A few counts support this clonotype. V is TRBV28 and J is TRBJ2-4; D possibly corresponds to TRBD1 (5 bases). The CDR3 has 14 residues. Trimming left V 4 bases short and J 5 bases short, with 12 bases between. CDR1 is MDHEN and CDR2 is SYDVKM in the germline V gene. In DNA form, the CDR3 reads TGTGCCAGCAGTTCAGGGCCCAGACAAAACATTCAGTACTTC. This sequence encodes CASSSGPRQNIQYF. Complete variable domain (other parts from reference TRBV28 and TRBJ2-4): DVKVTQSSRYLVKRTGEKVFLECVQDMDHENMFWYRQDPGLGLRLIYFSYDVKMKEKGDIPEGYSVSREKKERFSLILESASTNQTSMYLCASSSGPRQNIQYFGAGTRLSVL.

Details on this clonotype: A read error may explain this, as a much larger clone is one base away. The gene calls are TRBV7-2 and TRBJ2-3; D uncertain. Between the trimmed V and J ends, which lost 3 bases and 10 bases, there was a span of 11 bases. CDR1 SGHTA and CDR2 FQGNSA come from the germline V gene. The CDR3 length is 12 residues. CDR3 sequence (DNA): TGTGCCAGCAGCTTTTCAAGGAGTGCGCAGTATTTT. Protein: CASSFSRSAQYF.

This clonotype has more than one count but fewer than ten. The chain employs TRBV20-1 and TRBJ2-1; the match to TRBD2 covers 12 bases. From germline, CDR1 is DFQATT and CDR2 SNEGSKA (reference sequence). Trimming at V came to 5 bases and at J to 8 bases, leaving 19 bases not matched to a gene. The CDR3 has 18 amino acids. CDR3 region: CSADPDRRLAGARDEQFF. CDR3 bases: TGCAGTGCTGATCCTGACAGGCGACTAGCGGGAGCTAGGGATGAGCAGTTCTTC.

The V and J genes are TRBV6-2 or TRBV6-3 and TRBJ2-5, with TRBD1 as a possible D gene (6 bases). The CDR3 spans 15 residues. V gave up 4 bases and J gave up 2 bases, with 14 bases separating them. Germline V lookup: CDR1 MNHEY, CDR2 SVGEGT. The CDR3 DNA sequence: TGTGCCAGCAGTTTCACCGGGACAAAACAAGAGACCCAGTACTTC. This sequence encodes CASSFTGTKQETQYF.

This clonotype has more than one count but fewer than ten. V and J are TRBV12-3 or TRBV12-4 and TRBJ1-1; TRBD1 is a possible D gene (6 bases). V was pared by 8 bases and J by 4 bases, with 14 bases between. This CDR3 comprises 13 residues. The CDR3 nucleotides read TGTGCCAGCGCCGCCAGGGGATTCACTGAAGCTTTCTTT. Translation gives CASAARGFTEAFF.

This clonotype was seen repeatedly, ten times or more. V is TRBV6-5 and J is TRBJ2-1; no clear D. Deletions cut 2 bases from V and 0 bases from J, with 11 bases between. The CDR3 runs 16 residues. Germline CDR1 reads MNHEY; CDR2 reads SVGAGI. Here the CDR3 reads CASSYGPLSSYNEQFF. CDR3 DNA sequence: TGTGCCAGCAGTTACGGCCCGCTGAGCTCCTACAATGAGCAGTTCTTC.

Written as DNA, the CDR3 is TGTGCCAGCAGGAGCACCGGTTACCAAGAGACCCAGTACTTC. Protein product: CASRSTGYQETQYF. V usage is TRBV2 and J usage is TRBJ2-4; no reliable D call. The J call is doubtful: the DNA matches TRBJ2-5 better. CDR3 size: 14 residues. Germline CDR1 reads SNHLY; CDR2 reads FYNNEI.

This CDR3 is CASSYASGTVEQFF. The DNA of the CDR3 is TGTGCCAGCAGCTACGCTAGCGGGACCGTTGAGCAGTTCTTC. The gene calls are TRBV7-2 and TRBJ2-1; 9 nucleotides match TRBD2. The germline CDR1 and CDR2 sequences are SGHTA and FQGNSA. The CDR3 runs to 14 residues. V lost 4 bases, J lost 9 bases, and 7 bases stayed unmatched.

As concerns this clonotype: A much larger clone sits a single nucleotide away, making a read error possible. The genes are TRBV4-1 and TRBJ2-1; 7 bases are a match to TRBD2. Germline lookup yields CDR1 MGHRA and CDR2 YSYEKL. The CDR3 covers 17 residues. In DNA, the CDR3 is TGCGCCAGCAGCCAAGAAGGTGGGGGGGGAAGGAACAATAAGCAGTTCTTC. It is translated as CASSQEGGGGRNNKQFF.

This clonotype was seen more than once but under ten times. The V gene is TRBV25-1, the J gene TRBJ1-1; 8 positions match TRBD1. With 7 bases clipped from V and 4 bases from J, the junction kept 2 bases outside the gene matches. Germline V CDR1 and CDR2: MGHDK, SYGVNS. This CDR3 spans 12 amino acids. DNA of the CDR3: TGTGCCAGCACAGGGGGCTTCACTGAAGCTTTCTTT. It encodes CASTGGFTEAFF.

The rearrangement uses TRBV30 and TRBJ2-3; D unclear. Trimming cost V 0 bases and J 1 base, with 8 bases left between them. The CDR3 has 14 amino acids. From germline, CDR1 is GTSNPN and CDR2 SVGIG (reference sequence). The CDR3 sequence is CAWSVLSGTDTQYF. The CDR3 coding sequence is TGTGCCTGGAGTGTACTATCGGGCACAGATACGCAGTATTTT.

This clonotype was recorded many times. The rearrangement uses TRBV29-1 and TRBJ1-2; weak D call: TRBD1 (5 bases). CDR3 length: 11 residues. Trimming took 4 bases from V and 6 from J, leaving 9 bases between them. The V gene's germline CDR1 is SQVTM and CDR2 ANQGSEA. CDR3 sequence: CSVAGADGYTF. CDR3 in DNA: TGCAGCGTTGCCGGGGCGGATGGCTACACCTTC.

This clonotype has a handful of counts. The chain couples TRBV29-1 to TRBJ2-7, with 8 positions matching TRBD2. The V and J ends lost 6 bases and 2 bases, in that order; junction bases with no gene match: 9. This CDR3 is built from 14 residues. Germline V gives CDR1 SQVTM, CDR2 ANQGSEA. As DNA, the CDR3 is TGCAGCGTCGCCCTGACTAGCGACGCCTACGAGCAGTACTTC. Translating it yields CSVALTSDAYEQYF.

This chain joins TRBV20-1 and TRBJ2-4, with D perhaps matching TRBD1 or TRBD2 (5 bases each). V shed 0 bases and J shed 3 bases, with 12 bases lying between them. The V gene's germline CDR1 is DFQATT and CDR2 SNEGSKA (reference sequence). The CDR3 has 15 amino acids. In DNA form, the CDR3 reads TGCAGTGCTAGAGACCAATTGGGGGTCAAAAACATTCAGTACTTC. Its protein product is CSARDQLGVKNIQYF.

The V gene is TRBV20-1, the J gene TRBJ2-7; TRBD1 agrees at 7 bases. This CDR3 spans 14 amino acids. With V trimmed by 6 bases and J by 4 bases, 12 bases remained unmatched. The germline CDR1 and CDR2 sequences are DFQATT and SNEGSKA (reference sequence). CDR3 in amino acids: CSAVKTGIGYEQYF. The CDR3 coding sequence is TGCAGTGCCGTGAAGACAGGGATCGGGTACGAGCAGTACTTC.

The chain has TRBV7-9 and TRBJ1-1, with 10 bases lining up with TRBD1. There are 16 residues in the CDR3. Germline V gene sequence: CDR1 SEHNR, CDR2 FQNEAQ (reference sequence). The V segment lost 5 bases and the J segment 5 bases; nucleotides outside the gene matches: 11. The CDR3 nucleotides are TGTGCCAGCAGCAAACCCCGGACAGGGGGATGGACTGAAGCTTTCTTT. This translates into CASSKPRTGGWTEAFF.

The V and J genes are TRBV20-1 and TRBJ2-4; 8 nucleotides match TRBD1. Germline CDR1 DFQATT, CDR2 SNEGSKA (reference sequence). With V trimmed by 5 bases and J by 4 bases, 7 bases remained unmatched. This CDR3 is 14 amino acids long. CDR3: CSARTGLGKNIQYF. CDR3 DNA: TGCAGTGCTCGGACAGGGCTGGGGAAAAACATTCAGTACTTC.

As concerns this clonotype: A much larger clone differs by one base, so this may be a read error. The CDR3, as DNA: TGTGCCAGCAGCGAGGGGGATAGCCCCTACGAGCAGTACTTC. Translated, it gives CASSEGDSPYEQYF. The chain is built from TRBV7-9 and TRBJ2-7; D is perhaps TRBD1 (6 bases). The CDR3 totals 14 residues. Trimming cost V 5 bases and J 2 bases, with 13 bases left between them. In germline, CDR1 is SEHNR, CDR2 FQNEAQ (reference sequence).

The CDR3 sequence is CRALNYEQYF. Written as DNA, the CDR3 is TGCAGGGCGCTTAACTACGAGCAGTACTTC. V gene TRBV20-1 combines with J gene TRBJ2-7; D is ambiguous. CDR1 and CDR2 from the germline V gene are DFQATT and SNEGSKA (reference sequence). CDR3 length: 10 amino acids.

The V gene is TRBV20-1, the J gene TRBJ2-7; TRBD1 is a possible D gene (6 bases). Germline values: CDR1 DFQATT, CDR2 SNEGSKA (reference sequence). V shed 6 bases and J shed 4 bases, with 16 bases lying between them. CDR3 size: 13 residues. The CDR3 DNA follows: TGCAGTGCCGTCAACACAGGGAATTACGAGCAGTACTTC. Its translation: CSAVNTGNYEQYF.

The chain uses TRBV7-8 and TRBJ2-5; either TRBD1 or TRBD2 may fit D (5 bases each). The CDR3 runs to 16 residues. V lost 3 bases, J lost 3 bases, and 17 bases lay in between. CDR1 and CDR2 from the germline V gene are SGHVS and FQNEAQ. Here the CDR3 reads CASSFDVVGTEETQYF. As DNA, the CDR3 is TGTGCCAGCAGCTTCGATGTGGTAGGGACCGAAGAGACCCAGTACTTC.

This clonotype appeared a few times. This sequence joins TRBV10-3 and TRBJ2-3; 8 bases line up with TRBD1. Per the germline V gene, CDR1 is ENHRY and CDR2 is SYGVKD. After removal of 5 bases from V and 2 bases from J, the junction contained 3 bases not matched to a gene. This CDR3 comprises 14 residues. CDR3 sequence reads: CAISQTGDTDTQYF. The DNA for the CDR3 is TGTGCCATCAGTCAGACAGGGGACACAGATACGCAGTATTTT.

The chain links TRBV7-2 to TRBJ1-3; possibly TRBD1 for D (6 bases). Trimming removed 3 bases from V and 4 bases from J, with 13 bases in between. Germline CDR1 and CDR2: SGHTA and FQGNSA. The CDR3 consists of 15 residues. The CDR3 DNA is TGTGCCAGCAGCTTCGGGGGCAAGAGGGGAAACACCATATATTTT. Translating it yields CASSFGGKRGNTIYF.

The genes are TRBV15 and TRBJ1-1; 7 positions agree with TRBD1. CDR3 length equals 14 residues. V was clipped by 3 bases and J by 7 bases; unmatched bases: 8. Germline CDR1 LNHNV, CDR2 YYDKDF (reference sequence). The CDR3 region is CATSRTGSACEAFF. CDR3 in DNA: TGTGCCACCAGCAGGACAGGGTCGGCGTGTGAAGCTTTCTTT.